The rows below give T cell receptor beta chains drawn from one sample of a study of glioma-infiltrating T cells after dendritic cell vaccination. The method was immunoSEQ multiplex PCR; TCRdb's version includes in-frame clones alone and lacks a portion of them. Of roughly 60,000 clones in the sample, about nine tenths were seen once. The starting material was blood, obtained after dendritic cell vaccination. The receptors originated from a human donor with glioblastoma. Each CDR3 is given with its conserved first and last residue. D genes are given only for firm matches. The listing skips clone size in some rows; elsewhere it reads once, few, many or a size class.

V gene	J gene	D gene	clone size	CDR3 protein	CDR3 DNA
TRBV7-2	TRBJ2-2	TRBD2	.	CASSSKALAGTNTGELFF	TGTGCCAGCAGCTCAAAAGCCCTAGCGGGTACGAACACCGGGGAGCTGTTTTTT
TRBV4-1	TRBJ1-3	.	.	CASSQVSGSGNTIYF	TGCGCCAGCAGCCAAGTATCTGGGAGCGGAAACACCATATATTTT
TRBV18	TRBJ1-1	TRBD1	.	CASSPTGRLDTEAFF	TGTGCCAGCTCACCGACAGGGCGATTGGACACTGAAGCTTTCTTT
TRBV5-1	TRBJ2-1	TRBD1	.	CASSPGQTSSYNEQFF	TGCGCCAGCAGCCCGGGACAGACGAGCTCCTACAATGAGCAGTTCTTC
TRBV30	TRBJ1-5	.	once	CAWSGGTSGPSGNQPQHF	TGTGCCTGGAGTGGGGGGACATCTGGTCCGTCGGGCAATCAGCCCCAGCATTTT
TRBV11-2	TRBJ1-1	.	.	CASSLEYAFLNTEAFF	TGTGCCAGCAGCTTAGAGTACGCGTTTTTAAACACTGAAGCTTTCTTT
TRBV20-1	TRBJ1-2	.	.	CSARGYYGYTF	TGCAGTGCACGAGGATACTATGGCTACACCTTC
TRBV6-5	TRBJ1-2	.	.	CASSYGGRYGYTF	TGTGCCAGCAGTTACGGGGGCCGCTATGGCTACACCTTC
TRBV6-6	TRBJ2-7	TRBD1	.	CASRTGSYEQYF	TGTGCCAGCCGGACAGGAAGCTACGAGCAGTACTTC
TRBV4-2	TRBJ2-3	.	.	CASSVGRGSTHTDTQYF	TGTGCCAGCAGCGTTGGCCGGGGGAGCACCCACACAGATACGCAGTATTTT
TRBV27	TRBJ2-5	.	.	CASTSPGLARETQYF	TGTGCCAGCACCTCTCCCGGACTCGCGAGGGAGACCCAGTACTTC